Many counts were recorded for the clone carrying this T cell receptor (beta chain). This sample was taken from a study of T-cell reconstitution after alpha-beta-depleted transplantation in children. During its preparation, the TCRbeta library received unique molecular identifiers. Each CDR3 protein is one row after TCRdb ran MiXCR on the PCR reads. The table shows 400,000 to 500,000 distinct CDR3 sequences, with under 13% occurring only once. V gave up 0 bases and J gave up 0 bases, with 10 bases separating them. The CDR3 length is 15 residues. Germline lookup yields CDR1 SGDLS and CDR2 YYNGEE. Sequencing was performed on PBMCs from the stem cell graft donor, taken from the stem cell graft. V usage is TRBV9 and J usage is TRBJ2-7; the D gene is possibly TRBD2 (6 bases). This TCR was sampled from a human donor who donated a stem cell graft to a child with acute myeloid leukemia. CDR3: CASSVGGLDSYEQYF. As DNA, the CDR3 is TGTGCCAGCAGCGTAGGGGGACTGGACTCCTACGAGCAGTACTTC. The full variable domain, rest sourced from reference TRBV9 and TRBJ2-7, is DSGVTQTPKHLITATGQRVTLRCSPRSGDLSVYWYQQSLDQGLQFLIQYYNGEERAKGNILERFSAQQFPDLHSELNLSSLELGDSALYFCASSVGGLDSYEQYFGPGTRLTVT.